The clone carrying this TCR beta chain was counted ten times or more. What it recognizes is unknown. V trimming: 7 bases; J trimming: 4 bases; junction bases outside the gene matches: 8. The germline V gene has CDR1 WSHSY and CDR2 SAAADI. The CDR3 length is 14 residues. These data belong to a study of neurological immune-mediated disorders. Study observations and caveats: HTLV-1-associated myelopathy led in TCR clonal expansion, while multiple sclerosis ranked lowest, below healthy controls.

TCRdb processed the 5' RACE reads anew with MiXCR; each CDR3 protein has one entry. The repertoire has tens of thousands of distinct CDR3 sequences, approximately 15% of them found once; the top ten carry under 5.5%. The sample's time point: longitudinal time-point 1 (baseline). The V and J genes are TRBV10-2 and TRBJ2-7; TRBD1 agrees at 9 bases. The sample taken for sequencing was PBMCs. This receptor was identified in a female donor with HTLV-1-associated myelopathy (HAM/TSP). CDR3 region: CASTRDRVYYEQYF. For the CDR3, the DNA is TGCGCCAGCACCCGGGACAGGGTGTATTACGAGCAGTACTTC.